This T cell receptor (beta chain) was recorded in a study of T cells after yellow fever vaccination (dated by TCRdb to 2018 to 2020). Regarding the study in general: Libraries from fractions with low cell numbers were prepared with the SMART-Seq v4 Ultra Low Input RNA kit. To follow T-cell clones before and after primary and booster YFV17D yellow fever vaccination, bulk TCR alpha and beta repertoires were sequenced over time. Two healthy male donors, one aged 18 to 30 and one aged 30 to 40 years, made up the cohort. Blood samples were taken at several timepoints before and after primary and secondary immunization, and bulk PBMC replicates and cell subsets were isolated. Summary of the overall study and its limitations: The secondary T-cell response was weaker than the primary response but faster, peaking on day 5 instead of day 15. After the booster, most of the clones that had expanded following primary vaccination were detected again (roughly 97% of CD4 and roughly nine tenths of CD8), which suggests that memory was broadly maintained. Computational filtering was needed because FACS-sorted repertoires could contain abundant contaminating clonotypes from the bulk population. A small fraction of clonotypes appeared in both the CD4 and CD8 compartments, likely as a result of convergent recombination. The study included only two donors, which limits how far the findings can be generalized.

From its cysteine to its phenylalanine, the CDR3 spans 14 amino acids. The retained sequence is limited to the CDR3, 42 bases, with the frame set at the first base. V and J lose 4 bases and 4 bases, and a span of 14 bases separates them. The germline V gene yields SGHRS for CDR1 and YFSETQ for CDR2. In this sample, this clonotype turned up a few times. The antigen it binds to is not known. No base-level quality is on record; no much larger clone is a single base apart. Sequencing instrument: Illumina NovaSeq 6000. TCR cDNA was synthesized by 5'RACE template switching, through which a universal primer site and unique molecular identifiers were introduced. Priming for cDNA synthesis came from both the TCR alpha and TCR beta constant segments. Library amplification involved two PCR steps, and the second step added sample barcodes and sequencing adapters. Sequencing of libraries was done on Illumina HiSeq 2500 (2x100 bp) or NovaSeq (2x150 bp). The study's own analysis went as follows. Demultiplexing of reads and collapsing into UMI consensus sequences were performed with MIGEC, and V(D)J alignment was carried out with MiXCR. Vaccine-responding clonotypes were defined with edgeR using replicate PBMC samples, requiring FDR below 0.01 and a log2 fold change above 5 up to day 15. Each bulk clonotype received a CD4 or CD8 identity based on whether the sequenced CD4 or CD8 repertoire contained that clonotype at higher abundance. TCRdb passed the public sequencing reads through fastp at Q25 and MiXCR, retaining productive beta sequences. Identical CDR3 protein sequences are pooled into one entry, listed with their most common genes and DNA. The V and J calls shown here were made by TCRdb, not taken from the authors' results. In all, the sample holds 300,000 to 400,000 distinct CDR3 sequences, and approximately 12% of those were seen once. Roughly 3% of the sample goes to the ten largest clones.

The treatment or condition label, read with the paper, signifies: live attenuated yellow fever vaccine strain. A standard Ficoll-Paque protocol was used to isolate PBMCs from peripheral blood. Dynabeads CD4 and CD8 positive selection kits were used to isolate CD4 and CD8 T-cell fractions. TriZol was used to extract RNA from bulk PBMCs, CD4 and CD8 fractions, and dextramer-positive and dextramer-negative fractions. The clonotype comes from a man aged 18 to 30 who received the YFV17D yellow fever vaccine. Sample: CD4+ T cells sorted from PBMCs, taken 45 days after the yellow fever booster vaccination. The chain links TRBV5-1 with TRBJ1-2, and possibly TRBD1, on 5 matching bases. The DNA sequence reads TGCGCCAGCAGCGAACAGGACCCTCTCTATGGCTACACCTTC. It encodes CASSEQDPLYGYTF. Where the CDR3 stops, the reference TRBV5-1 and TRBJ1-2 genes take over; the full variable domain is KAGVTQTPRYLIKTRGQQVTLSCSPISGHRSVSWYQQTPGQGLQFLFEYFSETQRNKGNFPGRFSGRQFSNSRSEMNVSTLELGDSALYLCASSEQDPLYGYTFGSGTRLTVV.